The entry that follows covers one TCR beta chain sequence. There is no known antigen for this receptor. Qualities for individual bases were not recorded, and no much larger clone is one base off. This sample was included in a study of blood T cells in healthy people across ages (dated by TCRdb to between 2014 and 2017). The study in broad terms: In model experiments, roughly one uniquely barcoded TCR beta cDNA molecule per two T cells was captured by template switching. The study measured age-related changes in TCR beta repertoire diversity using deep sequencing normalized with unique cDNA molecular identifiers. The donors were divided into four age groups: young (average approximately 17 years), middle-aged (about 39), aged (62) and long-lived (around 80). To avoid experimental bias, donors of different ages were distributed randomly across sequencing lanes. Two additional independent replicas of 1 million unique cDNA reads from the same blood draw were analyzed for two donors (one aged 18 to 30 and one aged 80 or older). On the study overall, not on this receptor specifically: Compared with the aged group, the long-lived group had more naive CD4+ T cells, fewer expanded clones and increased TCR diversity, suggesting age selection. The percentage of naive T cells measured by flow cytometry correlated strongly with observed TCR beta diversity. Estimates of total diversity based on one million sequenced T cells were regarded as lower bounds and as underestimates. Because profiling used bulk unsorted PBMCs, naive and antigen-experienced compartments could not be compared conclusively. Donor CMV infection status was unknown, potentially confounding age-related changes in expanded clonotypes. As age increased, observed TCR beta diversity per million T cells dropped in a roughly linear way, and a significant reduction was already evident by age around 41.

Donors were 30 to 45 systemically healthy Caucasian individuals from Russia aged roughly 6 to 100 years. Around 10 milliliters of peripheral blood were collected from each donor into EDTA-treated Vacutainer tubes. Ficoll-Paque density-gradient centrifugation was used to isolate PBMCs, with at least 7 million obtained per sample. Trizol reagent was used to extract total RNA from the PBMCs, yielding at least 6 micrograms per sample. For every donor, an aliquot of PBMCs went through flow cytometry to measure the percentages of naive CD45RAhigh/CD27high T cells. Spanning cysteine to phenylalanine, the CDR3 consists of 17 amino acids. Only the CDR3 portion is preserved as DNA: 51 bases, with reading frame beginning at the first base. V is pruned by 4 bases and J by 4 bases, leaving 11 bases of the junction without a gene match. Based on the germline V gene (reference sequence), the CDR1 and CDR2 sequences are LNHNV and YYDKDF.

The library was produced with 5' RACE. Sequencing used an Illumina HiSeq 2500. A second PCR of about 6 to 12 cycles was run with a J-beta primer mix and a sample-barcoded 5' primer. A unique molecular identifier was introduced onto each TCR beta cDNA molecule by a template-switch 5' adaptor carrying 12 random nucleotides. Each sample yielded at least 2.5 million CDR3-containing paired-end reads. The Mint cDNA synthesis kit, primed by a TRBC-specific oligonucleotide, was used to synthesize first-strand cDNA from all RNA. All cDNA was treated with uracil-DNA glycosylase and then went through a first 18-cycle PCR with the universal primers M1SS and BC2_uni_R. The original pipeline was this. For normalization, 1 million high-quality reads, each with a distinct molecular identifier, were randomly selected from each sample. Instead of being binned into consensus sequences, reads with shared molecular identifiers were discarded. MiTCR, run with a Q25 quality threshold and the strictest error-elimination algorithm, handled CDR3 identification, clonotype clustering and error correction. A nonparametric unseen species model with Euler transformation was used to estimate lower-bound total TCR beta diversity. TCRdb's own reprocessing of the public reads used fastp at Q25 and MiXCR and kept productive beta chains. Each entry merges the rows of one CDR3 protein and shows their most common DNA and genes. None of the V and J calls come from the authors' own analysis; TCRdb made them. The sample yields 350,000 to 450,000 distinct CDR3 sequences; roughly half were counted once. The ten largest clones add up to 51% of the sample.

The chain employs TRBV15 and TRBJ2-7; 12 central nucleotides agree with TRBD2. The sequencing sample was made of blood. The receptor was isolated from a man between 60 and 70 years old in good health. The DNA sequence is as follows: TGTGCCACCAGCACAGCTAGCGGGAGGGCCGGTGGGTACGAGCAGTACTTC. This sequence encodes CATSTASGRAGGYEQYF.